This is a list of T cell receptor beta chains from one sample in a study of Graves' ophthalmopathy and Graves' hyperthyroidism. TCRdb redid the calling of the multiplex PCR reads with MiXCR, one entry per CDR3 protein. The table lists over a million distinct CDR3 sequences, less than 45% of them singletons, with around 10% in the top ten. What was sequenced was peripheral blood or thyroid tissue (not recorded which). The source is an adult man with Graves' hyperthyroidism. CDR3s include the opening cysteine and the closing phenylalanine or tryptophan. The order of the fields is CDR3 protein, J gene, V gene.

CDR3 protein: CSATGTSGRSSYEQYF
J gene: TRBJ2-7
V gene: TRBV20-1

CDR3 protein: CASNVRQTYNYGYTF
J gene: TRBJ1-2
V gene: TRBV19

CDR3 protein: CSAPQAYEQYF
J gene: TRBJ2-7
V gene: TRBV20-1

CDR3 protein: CASSLRAEYSGANVLTF
J gene: TRBJ2-6
V gene: TRBV27

CDR3 protein: CASSSRQGTNSGANVLTF
J gene: TRBJ2-6
V gene: TRBV11-2

CDR3 protein: CSAGQFEQYF
J gene: TRBJ2-7
V gene: TRBV20-1

CDR3 protein: CSAAVDTEAFF
J gene: TRBJ1-1
V gene: TRBV20-1

CDR3 protein: CASSQDIRTRSGSGYTF
J gene: TRBJ1-2
V gene: TRBV2

CDR3 protein: CASSLAGVANEKLFF
J gene: TRBJ1-4
V gene: TRBV7-9

CDR3 protein: CAISDGTGGYEQYF
J gene: TRBJ2-7
V gene: TRBV10-3

CDR3 protein: CASSRKPIYF
J gene: TRBJ1-3
V gene: TRBV7-3

CDR3 protein: CASSQDRAGEYSYEQYF
J gene: TRBJ2-7
V gene: TRBV4-1

CDR3 protein: CASKSWAEQYF
J gene: TRBJ2-7
V gene: TRBV6-2/TRBV6-3